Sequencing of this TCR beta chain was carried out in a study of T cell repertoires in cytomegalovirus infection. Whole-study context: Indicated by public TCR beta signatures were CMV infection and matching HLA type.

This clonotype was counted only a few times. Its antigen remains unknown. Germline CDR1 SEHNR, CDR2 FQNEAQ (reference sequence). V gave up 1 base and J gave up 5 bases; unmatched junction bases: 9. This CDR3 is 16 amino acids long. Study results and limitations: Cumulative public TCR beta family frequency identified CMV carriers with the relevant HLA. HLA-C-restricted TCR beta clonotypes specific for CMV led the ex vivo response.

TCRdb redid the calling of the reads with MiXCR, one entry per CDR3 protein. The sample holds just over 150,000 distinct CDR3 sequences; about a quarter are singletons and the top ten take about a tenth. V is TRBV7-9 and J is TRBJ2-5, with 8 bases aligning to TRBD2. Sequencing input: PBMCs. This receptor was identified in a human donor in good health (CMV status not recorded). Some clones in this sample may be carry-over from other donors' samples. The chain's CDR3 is CASSLVRGLVGETQYF. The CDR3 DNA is TGTGCCAGCAGCTTAGTCCGGGGACTAGTCGGGGAGACCCAGTACTTC.